This TCR beta chain was recorded in a study of chemoradiotherapy in HPV16-positive cancers. Sequencing was performed with immunoSEQ multiplex PCR; in TCRdb, only in-frame clones are kept and a portion is missing. The table lists about 12,000 clones, roughly 88% of them singletons. With regard to this clone: Its antigen is currently unknown.

The CDR3 has 16 amino acids. The ends lost 1 base at V and 7 bases at J; junction bases unmatched: 8. Germline V lookup: CDR1 SGHDN, CDR2 FVKESK. General study results and limits: During treatment, candidate HPV-specific clones and E7-related motifs expanded in tumor. HPV-responsive T-cell expansion during chemoradiotherapy was linked to improved recurrence-free survival in HPV16-positive patients. The functional HPV-specific definition rests on just a couple of HPV16-positive patients.

Sample: blood, taken from a patient who underwent chemoradiotherapy. V and J are TRBV14 and TRBJ2-2; 8 nucleotides line up with TRBD2. The receptor was isolated from a human donor with HPV-associated anogenital cancer. CDR3 bases: TGTGCCAGCAGCCAAGTGTCGCTCGCGGGGGGCGGGGAGCTGTTTTTT. Amino acids: CASSQVSLAGGGELFF.